This TCR beta chain was sequenced for a study of T-cell reconstitution after alpha-beta-depleted transplantation in children. Study-level results: T-cell numbers and diversity, one year after transplant, stemmed largely from T cells that were newly produced. The study traced high day-60 TCRbeta diversity in some patients to surviving recipient T cells and thymic progenitors. Alpha-beta T cells about two months after transplant reportedly derived from several hundred expanded graft clones.

This CDR3 is 15 amino acids long. Trimming took 5 bases from V and 0 from J; bases not matched to a gene: 3. Germline V gene lookup returns CDR1 SGHTA and CDR2 FQGNSA. A word on this clonotype: Its antigen is currently unknown.

As it was prepared, the TCRbeta library received unique molecular identifiers. TCRdb passed the PCR reads through MiXCR, listing each CDR3 protein once. The sample gives 600,000 to 800,000 distinct CDR3 sequences, around 14% of which show up once; about 0.77% is in the top ten. This receptor was taken from a girl aged 2 to 10 with congenital amegakaryocytic thrombocytopenia, due to receive a stem cell transplant. The input for sequencing was PBMCs, taken before TCRalphabeta/CD19-depleted stem cell transplant. This chain uses TRBV7-2 with TRBJ2-4; 8 bases map to TRBD2. This chain's CDR3 is CASSQLAGAKNIQYF. DNA for the CDR3: TGTGCCAGCAGCCAGCTAGCGGGAGCCAAAAACATTCAGTACTTC.